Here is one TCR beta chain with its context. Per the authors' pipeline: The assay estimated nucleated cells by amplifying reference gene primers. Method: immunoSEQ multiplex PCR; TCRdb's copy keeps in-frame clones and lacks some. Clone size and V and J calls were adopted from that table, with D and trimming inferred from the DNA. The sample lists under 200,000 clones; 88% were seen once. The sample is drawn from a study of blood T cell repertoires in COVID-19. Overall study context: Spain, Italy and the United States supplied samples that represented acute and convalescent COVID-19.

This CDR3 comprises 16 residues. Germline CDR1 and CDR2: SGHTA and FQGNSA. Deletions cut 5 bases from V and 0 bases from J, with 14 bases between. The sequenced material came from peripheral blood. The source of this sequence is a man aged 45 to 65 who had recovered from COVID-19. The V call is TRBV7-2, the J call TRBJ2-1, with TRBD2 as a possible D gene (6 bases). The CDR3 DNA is TGTGCCAGCAGCCCCCGGACTATGAGCTCCTACAATGAGCAGTTCTTC. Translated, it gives CASSPRTMSSYNEQFF.